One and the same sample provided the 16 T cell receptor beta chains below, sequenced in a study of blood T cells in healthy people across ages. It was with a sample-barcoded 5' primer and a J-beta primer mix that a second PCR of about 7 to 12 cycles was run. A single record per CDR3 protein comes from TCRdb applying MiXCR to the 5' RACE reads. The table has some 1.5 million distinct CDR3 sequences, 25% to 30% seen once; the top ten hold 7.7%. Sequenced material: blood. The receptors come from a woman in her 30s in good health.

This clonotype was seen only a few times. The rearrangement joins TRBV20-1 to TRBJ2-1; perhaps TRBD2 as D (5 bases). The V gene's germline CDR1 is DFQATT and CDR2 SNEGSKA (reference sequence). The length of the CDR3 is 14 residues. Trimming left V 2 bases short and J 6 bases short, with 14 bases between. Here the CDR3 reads CSARTRPAANEQFF. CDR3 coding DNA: TGCAGTGCTAGAACACGGCCAGCGGCCAATGAGCAGTTCTTC.

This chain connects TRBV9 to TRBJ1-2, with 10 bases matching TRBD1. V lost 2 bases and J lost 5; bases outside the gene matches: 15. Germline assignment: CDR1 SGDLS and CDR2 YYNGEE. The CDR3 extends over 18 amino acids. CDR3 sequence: CASSVATGGGIAPYGYTF. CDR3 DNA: TGTGCCAGCAGCGTCGCGACAGGGGGCGGAATAGCTCCGTATGGCTACACCTTC. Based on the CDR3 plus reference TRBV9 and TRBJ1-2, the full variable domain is DSGVTQTPKHLITATGQRVTLRCSPRSGDLSVYWYQQSLDQGLQFLIQYYNGEERAKGNILERFSAQQFPDLHSELNLSSLELGDSALYFCASSVATGGGIAPYGYTFGSGTRLTVV.

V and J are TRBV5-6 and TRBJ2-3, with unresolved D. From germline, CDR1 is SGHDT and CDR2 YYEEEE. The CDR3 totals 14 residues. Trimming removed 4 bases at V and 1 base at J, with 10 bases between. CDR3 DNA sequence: TGTGCCAGCAGCCGAGAGACCGGCACAGATACGCAGTATTTT. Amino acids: CASSRETGTDTQYF.

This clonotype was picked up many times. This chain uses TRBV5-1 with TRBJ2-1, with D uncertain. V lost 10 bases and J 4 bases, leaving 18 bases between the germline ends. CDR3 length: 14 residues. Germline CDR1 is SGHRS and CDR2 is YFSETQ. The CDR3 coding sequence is TGCGCCGGATCCCCCCGGTATACATACAATGAGCAGTTCTTC. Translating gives CAGSPRYTYNEQFF. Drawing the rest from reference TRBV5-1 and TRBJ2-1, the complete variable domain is KAGVTQTPRYLIKTRGQQVTLSCSPISGHRSVSWYQQTPGQGLQFLFEYFSETQRNKGNFPGRFSGRQFSNSRSEMNVSTLELGDSALYLCAGSPRYTYNEQFFGPGTRLTVL.

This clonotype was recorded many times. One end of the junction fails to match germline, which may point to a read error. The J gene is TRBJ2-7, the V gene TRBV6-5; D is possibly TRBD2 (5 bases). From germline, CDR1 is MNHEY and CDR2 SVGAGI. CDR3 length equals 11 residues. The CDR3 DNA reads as TGCGCCAGCACGTCGGGATACGAGCAGTACTTC. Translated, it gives CASTSGYEQYF.

The CDR3 sequence is CSATRGANTEAFF. The CDR3 DNA reads TGCAGTGCAACGAGGGGGGCGAACACTGAAGCTTTCTTT. The rearrangement links TRBV20-1 to TRBJ1-1; tentative D call: TRBD1 (6 bases). CDR3 length equals 13 residues. Germline CDR1 reads DFQATT; CDR2 reads SNEGSKA (reference sequence). The V end was cut by 6 bases, the J end by 1 base, with 12 bases between.

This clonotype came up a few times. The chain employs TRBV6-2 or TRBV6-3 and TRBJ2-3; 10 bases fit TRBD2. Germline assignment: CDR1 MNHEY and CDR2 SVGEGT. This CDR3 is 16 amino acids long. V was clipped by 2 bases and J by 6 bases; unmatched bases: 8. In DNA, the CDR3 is TGTGCCAGCAGTTACGCTCTAGCGGGAGCGGGTGATACGCAGTATTTT. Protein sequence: CASSYALAGAGDTQYF.

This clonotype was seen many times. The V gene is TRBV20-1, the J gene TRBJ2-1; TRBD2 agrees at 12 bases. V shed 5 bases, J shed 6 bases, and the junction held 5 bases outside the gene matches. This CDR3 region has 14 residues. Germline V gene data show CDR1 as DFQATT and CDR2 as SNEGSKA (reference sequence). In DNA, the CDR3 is TGCAGTGCTCACCTAGCGGGAGGGCCCAATGAGCAGTTCTTC. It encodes CSAHLAGGPNEQFF.

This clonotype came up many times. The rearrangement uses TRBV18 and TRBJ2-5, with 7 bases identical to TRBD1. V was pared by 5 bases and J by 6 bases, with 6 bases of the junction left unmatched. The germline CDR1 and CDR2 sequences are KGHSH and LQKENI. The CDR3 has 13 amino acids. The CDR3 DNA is TGTGCCAGCTCATCGCAGGGGGACAAGACCCAGTACTTC. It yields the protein CASSSQGDKTQYF.

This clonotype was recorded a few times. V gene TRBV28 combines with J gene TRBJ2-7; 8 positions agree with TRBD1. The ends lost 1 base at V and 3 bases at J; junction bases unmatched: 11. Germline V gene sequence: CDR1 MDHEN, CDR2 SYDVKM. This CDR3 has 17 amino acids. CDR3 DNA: TGTGCCAGCAGTTTATTCTACTCCCGGGACAGGAGCTACGAGCAGTACTTC. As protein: CASSLFYSRDRSYEQYF.

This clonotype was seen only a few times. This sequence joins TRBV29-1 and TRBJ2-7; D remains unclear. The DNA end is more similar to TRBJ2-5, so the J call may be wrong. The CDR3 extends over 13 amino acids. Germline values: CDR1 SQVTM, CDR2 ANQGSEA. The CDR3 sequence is CSVGHTAKETQYF. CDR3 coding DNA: TGCAGCGTTGGACACACTGCAAAAGAGACCCAGTACTTC.

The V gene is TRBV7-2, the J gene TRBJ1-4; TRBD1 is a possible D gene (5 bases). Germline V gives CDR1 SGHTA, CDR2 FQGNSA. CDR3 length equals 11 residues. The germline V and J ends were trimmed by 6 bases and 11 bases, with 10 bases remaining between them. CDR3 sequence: CASSWGGKLFF. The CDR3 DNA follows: TGTGCCAGCAGTTGGGGGGGGAAACTGTTTTTT.

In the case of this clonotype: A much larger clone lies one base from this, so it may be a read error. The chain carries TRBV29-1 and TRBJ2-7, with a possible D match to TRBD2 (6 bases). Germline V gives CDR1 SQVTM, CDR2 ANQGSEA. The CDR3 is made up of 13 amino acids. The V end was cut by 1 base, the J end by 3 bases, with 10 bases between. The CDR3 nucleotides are TGCAGCGTTGAAGCGGGGGACGGCTACGAGCAGTACTTC. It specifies CSVEAGDGYEQYF.

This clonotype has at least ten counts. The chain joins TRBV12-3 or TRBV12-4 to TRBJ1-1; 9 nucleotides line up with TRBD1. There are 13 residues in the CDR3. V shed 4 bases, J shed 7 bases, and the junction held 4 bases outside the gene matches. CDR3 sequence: CASSSGTGSEAFF. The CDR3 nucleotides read TGTGCCAGCAGTTCCGGGACAGGGAGTGAAGCTTTCTTT.

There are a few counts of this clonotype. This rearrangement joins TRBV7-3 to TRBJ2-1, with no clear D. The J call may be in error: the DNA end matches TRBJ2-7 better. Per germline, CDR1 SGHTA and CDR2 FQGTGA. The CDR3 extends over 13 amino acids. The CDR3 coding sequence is TGTGCCAGCAGCTCCCCATCCTCCAATGAGCAGTACTTC. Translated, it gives CASSSPSSNEQYF.

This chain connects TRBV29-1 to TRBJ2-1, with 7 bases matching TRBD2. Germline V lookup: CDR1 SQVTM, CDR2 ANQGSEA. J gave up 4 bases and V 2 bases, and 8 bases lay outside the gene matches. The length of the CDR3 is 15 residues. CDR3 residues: CSVEIGTMGYNEQFF. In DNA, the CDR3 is TGCAGCGTTGAAATTGGGACTATGGGTTACAATGAGCAGTTCTTC.